This T cell receptor beta chain was captured by sequencing in a study of blood T cell repertoires in COVID-19. In the study overall: COVID-19 samples from acute and convalescent phases originated in the United States, Italy and Spain. Sources were T cells, B-cell-depleted T cells, or PBMCs; the material itself was cDNA or gDNA.

Looked up from germline, CDR1 is LNHDA and CDR2 is SQIVND (reference sequence). The CDR3 has 16 residues. Trimming took 3 bases from V and 2 from J, leaving 13 bases between them. Authors' data handling: From reference gene primer amplification, estimates of nucleated cell counts were derived. Assay used: immunoSEQ multiplex PCR; TCRdb lists only in-frame clones, some missing. The V and J calls and the clone size are those of that table, but D and trimming were determined from the DNA. The sample lists about 200,000 clones; roughly 85% were seen once. The V and J genes are TRBV19 and TRBJ2-2; D may be TRBD2 (6 bases). The receptor was isolated from a man between 60 and 75 years old with acute or convalescent COVID-19. Sequencing was performed on peripheral blood. The CDR3 reads CASSMSSGRNTGELFF. The CDR3 DNA follows: TGTGCCAGTAGTATGTCCTCCGGGAGAAACACCGGGGAGCTGTTTTTT.